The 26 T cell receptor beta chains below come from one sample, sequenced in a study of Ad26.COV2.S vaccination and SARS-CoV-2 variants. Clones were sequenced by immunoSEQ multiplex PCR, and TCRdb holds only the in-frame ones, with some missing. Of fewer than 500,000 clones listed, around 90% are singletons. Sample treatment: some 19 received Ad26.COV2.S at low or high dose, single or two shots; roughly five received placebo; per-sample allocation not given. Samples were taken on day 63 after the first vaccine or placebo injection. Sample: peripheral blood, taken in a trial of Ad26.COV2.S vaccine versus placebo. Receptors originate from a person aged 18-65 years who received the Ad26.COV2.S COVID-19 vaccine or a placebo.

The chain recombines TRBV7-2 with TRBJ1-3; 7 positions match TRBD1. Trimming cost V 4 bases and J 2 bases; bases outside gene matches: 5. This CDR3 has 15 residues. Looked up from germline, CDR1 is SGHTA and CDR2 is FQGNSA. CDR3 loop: CASSSGQTPGNTIYF. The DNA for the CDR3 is TGTGCCAGCAGCTCGGGACAGACCCCTGGAAACACCATATATTTT.

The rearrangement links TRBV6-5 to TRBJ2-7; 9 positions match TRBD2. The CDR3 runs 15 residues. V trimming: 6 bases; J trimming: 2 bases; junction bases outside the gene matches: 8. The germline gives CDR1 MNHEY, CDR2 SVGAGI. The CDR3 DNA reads TGTGCCAGCAGCCAAAGTAGCGGGAGAACCTACGAGCAGTACTTC. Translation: CASSQSSGRTYEQYF.

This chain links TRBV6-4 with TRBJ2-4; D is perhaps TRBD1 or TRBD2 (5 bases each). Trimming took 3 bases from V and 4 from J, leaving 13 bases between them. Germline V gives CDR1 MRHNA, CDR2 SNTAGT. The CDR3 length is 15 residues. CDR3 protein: CASSEYQGGKNIQYF. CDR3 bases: TGTGCCAGCAGTGAATATCAGGGCGGGAAAAACATTCAGTACTTC.

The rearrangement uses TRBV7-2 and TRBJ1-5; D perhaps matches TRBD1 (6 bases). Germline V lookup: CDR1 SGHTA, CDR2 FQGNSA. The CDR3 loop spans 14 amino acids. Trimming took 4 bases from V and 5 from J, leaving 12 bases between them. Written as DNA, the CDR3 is TGTGCCAGCAGCTCCCAGGGGATGGATCAGCCCCAGCATTTT. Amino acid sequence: CASSSQGMDQPQHF. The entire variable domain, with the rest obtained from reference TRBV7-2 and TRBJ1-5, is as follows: GAGVSQSPSNKVTEKGKDVELRCDPISGHTALYWYRQSLGQGLEFLIYFQGNSAPDKSGLPSDRFSAERTGGSVSTLTIQRTQQEDSAVYLCASSSQGMDQPQHFGDGTRLSIL.

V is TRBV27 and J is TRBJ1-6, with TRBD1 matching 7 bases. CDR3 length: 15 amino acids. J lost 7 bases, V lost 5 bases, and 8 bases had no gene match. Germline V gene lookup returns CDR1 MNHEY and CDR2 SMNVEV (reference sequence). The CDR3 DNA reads TGTGCCAGCAGTGCACAGGGGATGCGGAATTCACCCCTCCACTTT. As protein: CASSAQGMRNSPLHF.

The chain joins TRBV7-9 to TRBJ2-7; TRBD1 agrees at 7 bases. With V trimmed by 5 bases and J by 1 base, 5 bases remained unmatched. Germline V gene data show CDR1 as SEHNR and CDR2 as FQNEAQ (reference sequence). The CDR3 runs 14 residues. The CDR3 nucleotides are TGTGCCAGCAGCACATCGACAGGGTCCTACGAGCAGTACTTC. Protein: CASSTSTGSYEQYF.

The CDR3 sequence: CASGRGGNEQFF. CDR3 coding DNA: TGTGCCAGCGGCAGGGGAGGCAATGAGCAGTTCTTC. This sequence joins TRBV6-6 and TRBJ2-1; tentatively, D is TRBD1 or TRBD2 (6 bases each). This CDR3 has 12 residues. CDR1 and CDR2 from the germline V gene are MNHNY and SVGAGI (reference sequence). V shed 8 bases and J shed 6 bases, with 11 bases lying between them.

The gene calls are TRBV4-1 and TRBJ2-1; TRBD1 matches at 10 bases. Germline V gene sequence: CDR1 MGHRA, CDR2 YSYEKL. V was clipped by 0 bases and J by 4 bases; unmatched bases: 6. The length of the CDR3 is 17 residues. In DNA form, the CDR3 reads TGCGCCAGCAGCCAAGATAAGGGGACAGGGGAATACAATGAGCAGTTCTTC. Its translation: CASSQDKGTGEYNEQFF.

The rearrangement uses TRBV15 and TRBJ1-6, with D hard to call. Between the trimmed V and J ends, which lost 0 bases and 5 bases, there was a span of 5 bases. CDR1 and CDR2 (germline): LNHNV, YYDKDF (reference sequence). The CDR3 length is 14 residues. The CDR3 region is CATSRDGNNSPLHF. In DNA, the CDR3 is TGTGCCACCAGCAGAGATGGAAATAATTCACCCCTCCACTTT.

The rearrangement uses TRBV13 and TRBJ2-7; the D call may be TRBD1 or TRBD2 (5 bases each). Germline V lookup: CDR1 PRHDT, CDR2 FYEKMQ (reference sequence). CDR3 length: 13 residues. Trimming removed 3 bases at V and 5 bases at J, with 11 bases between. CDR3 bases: TGTGCCAGCAGCTTGGGACCTCCTGACGAGCAGTACTTC. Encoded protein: CASSLGPPDEQYF.

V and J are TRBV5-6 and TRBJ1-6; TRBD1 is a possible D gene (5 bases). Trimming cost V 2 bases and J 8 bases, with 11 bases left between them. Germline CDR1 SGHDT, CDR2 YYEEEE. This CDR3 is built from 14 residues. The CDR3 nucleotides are TGTGCCAGCAGCTTCTCGGGGCGGGATTCACCCCTCCACTTT. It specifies CASSFSGRDSPLHF.

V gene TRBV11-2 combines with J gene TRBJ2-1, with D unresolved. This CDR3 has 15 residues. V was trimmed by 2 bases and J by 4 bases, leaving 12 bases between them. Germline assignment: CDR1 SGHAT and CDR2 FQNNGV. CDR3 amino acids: CASSLMAALYNEQFF. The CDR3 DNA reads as TGTGCCAGCAGCTTAATGGCGGCCCTTTACAATGAGCAGTTCTTC.

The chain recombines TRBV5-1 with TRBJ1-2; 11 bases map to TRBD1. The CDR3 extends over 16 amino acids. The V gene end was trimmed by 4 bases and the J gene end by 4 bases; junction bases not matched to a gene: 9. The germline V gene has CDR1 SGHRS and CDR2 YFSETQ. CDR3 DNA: TGCGCCAGCAGCCCCGAAGGACAGGGGGCAGGCTATGGCTACACCTTC. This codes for CASSPEGQGAGYGYTF. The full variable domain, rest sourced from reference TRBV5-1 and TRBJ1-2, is KAGVTQTPRYLIKTRGQQVTLSCSPISGHRSVSWYQQTPGQGLQFLFEYFSETQRNKGNFPGRFSGRQFSNSRSEMNVSTLELGDSALYLCASSPEGQGAGYGYTFGSGTRLTVV.

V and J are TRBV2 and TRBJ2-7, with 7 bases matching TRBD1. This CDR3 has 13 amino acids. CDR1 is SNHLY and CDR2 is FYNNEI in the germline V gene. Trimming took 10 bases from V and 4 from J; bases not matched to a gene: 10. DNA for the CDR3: TGTGCCACATCCGGGACAGTTCAATACGAGCAGTACTTC. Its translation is CATSGTVQYEQYF.

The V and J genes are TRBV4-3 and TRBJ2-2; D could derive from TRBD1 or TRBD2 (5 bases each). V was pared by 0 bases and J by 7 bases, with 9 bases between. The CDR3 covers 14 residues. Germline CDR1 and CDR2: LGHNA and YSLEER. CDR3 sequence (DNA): TGCGCCAGCAGCCAAGATGAGGGGATCGGGGAGCTGTTTTTT. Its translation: CASSQDEGIGELFF.

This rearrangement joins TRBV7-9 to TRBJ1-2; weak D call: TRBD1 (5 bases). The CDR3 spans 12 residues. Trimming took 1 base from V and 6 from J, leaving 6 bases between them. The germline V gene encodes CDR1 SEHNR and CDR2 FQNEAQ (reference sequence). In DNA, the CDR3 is TGTGCCAGCAGCTTAGTACAGGATGGCTACACCTTC. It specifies CASSLVQDGYTF.

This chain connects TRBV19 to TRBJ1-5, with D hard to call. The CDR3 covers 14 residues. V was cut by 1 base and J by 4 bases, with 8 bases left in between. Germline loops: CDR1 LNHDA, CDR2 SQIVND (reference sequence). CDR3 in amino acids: CASSIGPNNQPQHF. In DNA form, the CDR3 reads TGTGCCAGTAGTATAGGCCCTAATAATCAGCCCCAGCATTTT.

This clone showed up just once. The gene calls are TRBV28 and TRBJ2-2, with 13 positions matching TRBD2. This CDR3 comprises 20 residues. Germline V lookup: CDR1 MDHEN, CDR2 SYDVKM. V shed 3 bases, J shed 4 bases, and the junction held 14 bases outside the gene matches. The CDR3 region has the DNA TGTGCCAGCAGTTTCCTGCCCCCCGGACTAGCGGGAGTATTCACCGGGGAGCTGTTTTTT. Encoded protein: CASSFLPPGLAGVFTGELFF.

The CDR3 reads CASSFPPREQYF. As DNA, the CDR3 is TGTGCCAGCAGTTTCCCCCCGAGAGAGCAGTACTTC. The rearrangement joins TRBV6-2 or TRBV6-3 to TRBJ2-7; D is uncertain. The CDR3 consists of 12 residues. Trimming took 4 bases from V and 7 from J, leaving 11 bases between them. The germline V gene encodes CDR1 MNHEY and CDR2 SVGEGT.

The CDR3 sequence: CASSPREKLFF. The CDR3 DNA reads as TGTGCCAGCAGCCCGAGAGAAAAACTGTTTTTT. The V call is TRBV28, the J call TRBJ1-4, with unresolved D. The germline V gene encodes CDR1 MDHEN and CDR2 SYDVKM. There are 11 residues in the CDR3. Trimming left V 6 bases short and J 8 bases short, with 7 bases between. Using reference TRBV28 and TRBJ1-4 for the parts outside the CDR3, the full variable domain is DVKVTQSSRYLVKRTGEKVFLECVQDMDHENMFWYRQDPGLGLRLIYFSYDVKMKEKGDIPEGYSVSREKKERFSLILESASTNQTSMYLCASSPREKLFFGSGTQLSVL.

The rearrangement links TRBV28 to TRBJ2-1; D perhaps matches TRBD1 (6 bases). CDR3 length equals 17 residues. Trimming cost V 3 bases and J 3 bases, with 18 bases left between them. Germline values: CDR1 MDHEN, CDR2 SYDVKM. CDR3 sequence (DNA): TGTGCCAGCAGTTTCGTATTTCCGAGACAGGTCTACAATGAGCAGTTCTTC. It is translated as CASSFVFPRQVYNEQFF.

The chain's CDR3 is CASSLGGVTYEQYF. The CDR3 DNA reads as TGTGCCAGCAGCTTAGGGGGTGTCACCTACGAGCAGTACTTC. The chain couples TRBV28 to TRBJ2-7, with D possibly being TRBD1 (6 bases). CDR3 length: 14 residues. With 6 bases removed from V and 2 bases from J, the gap between germline ends came to 14 bases. The germline gives CDR1 MDHEN, CDR2 SYDVKM.

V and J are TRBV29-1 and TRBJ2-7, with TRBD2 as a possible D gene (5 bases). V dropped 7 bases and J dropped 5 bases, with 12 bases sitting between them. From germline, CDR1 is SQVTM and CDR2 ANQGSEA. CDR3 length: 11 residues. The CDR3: CSGQAGNEQYF. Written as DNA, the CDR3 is TGCAGCGGCCAAGCCGGGAACGAGCAGTACTTC.

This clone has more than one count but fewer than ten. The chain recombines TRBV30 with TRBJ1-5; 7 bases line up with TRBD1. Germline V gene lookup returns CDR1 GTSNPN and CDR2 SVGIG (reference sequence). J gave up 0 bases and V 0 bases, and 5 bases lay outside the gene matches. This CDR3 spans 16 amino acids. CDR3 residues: CAWSVGTEGSNQPQHF. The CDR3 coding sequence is TGTGCCTGGAGTGTAGGGACAGAGGGTAGCAATCAGCCCCAGCATTTT.

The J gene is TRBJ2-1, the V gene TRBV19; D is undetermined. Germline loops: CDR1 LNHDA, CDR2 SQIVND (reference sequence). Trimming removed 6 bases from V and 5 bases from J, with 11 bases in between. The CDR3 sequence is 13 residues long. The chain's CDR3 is CASRVSGNNEQFF. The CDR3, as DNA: TGTGCCAGTAGAGTTTCGGGCAACAATGAGCAGTTCTTC.

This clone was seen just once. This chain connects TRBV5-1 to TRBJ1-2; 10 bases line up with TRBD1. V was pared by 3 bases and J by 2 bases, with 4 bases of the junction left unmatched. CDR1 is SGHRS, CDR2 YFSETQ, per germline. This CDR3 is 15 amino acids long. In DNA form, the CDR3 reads TGCGCCAGCAGCTCAGACAGGGGGCTCAACTATGGCTACACCTTC. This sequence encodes CASSSDRGLNYGYTF.